The 25 T cell receptor beta chains in this list originate from one sample, sequenced in a study of blood T cell repertoires in COVID-19. Generated by immunoSEQ multiplex PCR, the TCRdb table keeps only in-frame clones and is missing some. Among 250,000 to 300,000 clones listed, under 90% were seen once. Material: peripheral blood. All receptors come from a woman in her sixties or seventies with active or convalescent COVID-19.

The chain combines TRBV6-5 with TRBJ2-1; 9 bases are shared with TRBD2. The length of the CDR3 is 16 residues. Losses at the gene ends were 4 bases for V and 3 bases for J; bases not matched to a gene: 7. The germline V gene has CDR1 MNHEY and CDR2 SVGAGI. The CDR3 is CASSSLAGSFYNEQFF. The CDR3 nucleotides read TGTGCCAGCAGTTCGCTAGCGGGGTCCTTCTACAATGAGCAGTTCTTC.

The V and J genes are TRBV2 and TRBJ2-4; D is uncertain. From germline, CDR1 is SNHLY and CDR2 FYNNEI. The V and J ends lost 6 bases and 0 bases respectively, with 15 bases between them. CDR3 length equals 16 residues. In DNA form, the CDR3 reads TGTGCCAGCAGGAAATCAGATAACCTAGCCAAAAACATTCAGTACTTC. Encoded protein: CASRKSDNLAKNIQYF. Combining the CDR3 with reference TRBV2 and TRBJ2-4 gives the whole variable domain EPEVTQTPSHQVTQMGQEVILRCVPISNHLYFYWYRQILGQKVEFLVSFYNNEISEKSEIFDDQFSVERPDGSNFTLKIRSTKLEDSAMYFCASRKSDNLAKNIQYFGAGTRLSVL.

The V call is TRBV5-1, the J call TRBJ2-5; 9 bases map to TRBD1. There are 16 residues in the CDR3. Germline V gives CDR1 SGHRS, CDR2 YFSETQ. Germline trimming cut 0 bases from V and 2 bases from J; bases unmatched to any gene: 5. This CDR3 is CASSLGPGQGQETQYF. In DNA, the CDR3 is TGCGCCAGCAGCTTGGGGCCGGGACAGGGTCAAGAGACCCAGTACTTC.

The chain carries TRBV6-6 and TRBJ2-5; 8 bases align to TRBD2. Germline-derived CDR1 and CDR2 are MNHNY and SVGAGI (reference sequence). With V trimmed by 6 bases and J by 2 bases, 5 bases remained unmatched. CDR3 length: 14 amino acids. The CDR3 is CASSLGLAQETQYF. As DNA, the CDR3 is TGTGCCAGCAGCCTTGGACTAGCTCAAGAGACCCAGTACTTC.

V and J are TRBV2 and TRBJ1-4; 8 positions match TRBD1. Germline V gene sequence: CDR1 SNHLY, CDR2 FYNNEI. This CDR3 has 14 amino acids. V shed 4 bases and J 5 bases; nucleotides not matched to a gene: 3. In DNA form, the CDR3 reads TGTGCCAGCAGTGCCCAGGGGGCAAATGAAAAACTGTTTTTT. It encodes CASSAQGANEKLFF.

Details on this clone: A junction boundary mismatches the germline segment, possibly from a read error. Other nucleotide sequences from this sample produce the same CDR3. V gene TRBV12-5 combines with J gene TRBJ2-1; 8 positions match TRBD2. The germline V gene has CDR1 LGHNT and CDR2 FRNRAP. This CDR3 is built from 17 residues. The CDR3 region is CASGLSSLAGPMDEQFF. The CDR3 nucleotides read TGTGCTAGTGGGCTCTCCTCCCTAGCGGGCCCCATGGATGAACAGTTCTTC.

V gene TRBV27 combines with J gene TRBJ2-1; 7 bases fit TRBD1. The V gene end was trimmed by 7 bases and the J gene end by 1 base; junction bases not matched to a gene: 4. Per germline, CDR1 MNHEY and CDR2 SMNVEV (reference sequence). This CDR3 is built from 14 residues. The CDR3 bases are TGTGCCAGCACTCGGGACAGATCCTACAATGAGCAGTTCTTC. Translation gives CASTRDRSYNEQFF.

This chain connects TRBV19 to TRBJ1-5; 8 bases line up with TRBD1. Per the germline V gene, CDR1 is LNHDA and CDR2 is SQIVND (reference sequence). The CDR3 consists of 18 residues. V gave up 6 bases and J gave up 0 bases; unmatched junction bases: 13. CDR3 nucleotide sequence: TGTGCCAGTAGGGAGGCGGGACAGGCCGATTATAGCAATCAGCCCCAGCATTTT. This sequence encodes CASREAGQADYSNQPQHF.

This clone came up a few times. This chain joins TRBV2 and TRBJ1-4; D is perhaps TRBD1 (6 bases). The CDR3 runs to 15 residues. V lost 6 bases and J lost 0, with 11 bases in between. Germline CDR1 is SNHLY and CDR2 is FYNNEI. The CDR3 here is CASRTGLATNEKLFF. CDR3 nucleotide sequence: TGTGCCAGCAGGACAGGATTAGCAACTAATGAAAAACTGTTTTTT. The whole variable domain, remainder taken from reference TRBV2 and TRBJ1-4, is EPEVTQTPSHQVTQMGQEVILRCVPISNHLYFYWYRQILGQKVEFLVSFYNNEISEKSEIFDDQFSVERPDGSNFTLKIRSTKLEDSAMYFCASRTGLATNEKLFFGSGTQLSVL.

The count of this clone is one. This rearrangement joins TRBV7-3 to TRBJ2-1; the D gene is possibly TRBD2 (6 bases). V lost 1 base and J lost 7, with 14 bases in between. The length of the CDR3 is 15 residues. Germline CDR1 and CDR2: SGHTA and FQGTGA. CDR3 bases: TGTGCCAGCAGCTTAAGTGGGGGTCGGGGGAATGAGCAGTTCTTC. Its translation: CASSLSGGRGNEQFF.

This clone appeared once. V gene TRBV11-2 combines with J gene TRBJ2-5; the D gene is possibly TRBD2 (6 bases). V was cut by 2 bases and J by 4 bases, with 17 bases left in between. CDR1 is SGHAT, CDR2 FQNNGV, per germline. The CDR3 covers 16 residues. As DNA, the CDR3 is TGTGCCAGCAGCTTATTTTCTCGTGCGGGGCGAGAGACCCAGTACTTC. Its protein product is CASSLFSRAGRETQYF.

The chain couples TRBV2 to TRBJ1-4; TRBD1 agrees at 7 bases. Germline CDR1 SNHLY, CDR2 FYNNEI. The length of the CDR3 is 16 residues. V lost 8 bases, J lost 3 bases, and 12 bases stayed unmatched. The CDR3 bases are TGTGCCAGCGGGGGGACAGCCCTGGCGGCTAATGAAAAACTGTTTTTT. This sequence encodes CASGGTALAANEKLFF.

This clone was recorded at least ten times. The chain links TRBV2 to TRBJ2-7, with TRBD1 identical over 9 bases. The CDR3 is 15 amino acids. V was pared by 7 bases and J by 0 bases, with 7 bases of the junction left unmatched. CDR1 is SNHLY and CDR2 is FYNNEI in the germline V gene. The CDR3: CASNRGLGRSYEQYF. Written as DNA, the CDR3 is TGTGCCAGCAACAGGGGGCTAGGACGCTCCTACGAGCAGTACTTC.

The chain couples TRBV10-1 to TRBJ1-3; the D gene is possibly TRBD1 (6 bases). Trimming cost V 5 bases and J 3 bases, with 17 bases left between them. This CDR3 comprises 16 residues. Germline V lookup: CDR1 WNHNN, CDR2 SYGVQD (reference sequence). CDR3 bases: TGCGCCAGCAGTACCCTACAGGGACCGTTTGGAAACACCATATATTTT. As protein: CASSTLQGPFGNTIYF.

The chain links TRBV19 to TRBJ1-2; TRBD1 matches at 8 bases. Per the germline V gene, CDR1 is LNHDA and CDR2 is SQIVND (reference sequence). The V segment lost 3 bases and the J segment 8 bases; nucleotides outside the gene matches: 14. This CDR3 has 16 residues. The CDR3 coding sequence is TGTGCCAGTAGTATGAAGGGTCGGCAGGGGGCTCGCGGCTACACCTTC. Translated: CASSMKGRQGARGYTF.

The chain recombines TRBV7-9 with TRBJ1-4, with D possibly TRBD1 on 5 matching bases. Trimming removed 3 bases at V and 5 bases at J, with 16 bases between. CDR1 and CDR2 (germline): SEHNR, FQNEAQ (reference sequence). The CDR3 extends over 16 amino acids. The CDR3 protein is CASSLDAGPLNEKLFF. CDR3 nucleotides: TGTGCCAGCAGCTTGGACGCAGGGCCTTTAAATGAAAAACTGTTTTTT.

The V call is TRBV13, the J call TRBJ1-5, with 7 nucleotides matching TRBD1. CDR1 and CDR2 from the germline V gene are PRHDT and FYEKMQ (reference sequence). Losses at the gene ends were 0 bases for V and 7 bases for J; bases not matched to a gene: 6. The CDR3 is 15 residues long. For the CDR3, the DNA is TGTGCCAGCAGCTTAGGGACGACAGGGACCCAGCCCCAGCATTTT. Its translation: CASSLGTTGTQPQHF.

V and J are TRBV10-3 and TRBJ1-3; weak D call: TRBD1 (5 bases). The CDR3 runs to 16 residues. The V end was cut by 4 bases, the J end by 3 bases, with 16 bases between. Germline lookup yields CDR1 ENHRY and CDR2 SYGVKD. The CDR3 DNA sequence: TGTGCCATCAGTGGTCCCTCAGGGTGGGGTGGAAACACCATATATTTT. Encoded protein: CAISGPSGWGGNTIYF.

This clone was counted once. The chain recombines TRBV25-1 with TRBJ2-1; D might be TRBD2 (5 bases). The CDR3 totals 15 residues. Trimming shortened V by 1 base and J by 1 base, and 8 bases separated the two germline ends. Germline values: CDR1 MGHDK, CDR2 SYGVNS. CDR3 sequence: CASSESRGSYNEQFF. The CDR3 nucleotides are TGTGCCAGCAGTGAATCCCGGGGTTCCTACAATGAGCAGTTCTTC.

The chain combines TRBV7-9 with TRBJ2-1, with D possibly being TRBD1 (6 bases). The CDR3 covers 16 residues. Germline V CDR1 and CDR2: SEHNR, FQNEAQ (reference sequence). Deletions cut 2 bases from V and 5 bases from J, with 16 bases between. Written as DNA, the CDR3 is TGTGCCAGCAGCTTACTCTACAGGGCGCACAACAATGAGCAGTTCTTC. It specifies CASSLLYRAHNNEQFF.

DNA for the CDR3: TGTGCCAGCAGCCTGCATCCAGGGACAGCAACTAATGAAAAACTGTTTTTT. Its protein is CASSLHPGTATNEKLFF. This chain links TRBV5-6 with TRBJ1-4; TRBD1 aligns across 7 bases. V shed 4 bases and J 0 bases; nucleotides not matched to a gene: 9. Germline values: CDR1 SGHDT, CDR2 YYEEEE. CDR3 length: 17 residues.

The table lists this clone with a count of one. This sequence joins TRBV6-4 and TRBJ1-2; unclear D gene. Germline loops: CDR1 MRHNA, CDR2 SNTAGT. Trimming took 2 bases from V and 6 from J, leaving 10 bases between them. The CDR3 loop spans 13 amino acids. The CDR3, as DNA: TGTGCCAGCAGTGACGGTCCCGGGGATGGCTACACCTTC. This sequence encodes CASSDGPGDGYTF.

The gene calls are TRBV5-1 and TRBJ2-1, with 9 bases fitting TRBD1. V dropped 1 base and J dropped 7; count of bases not matched to a gene: 6. Germline CDR1 SGHRS, CDR2 YFSETQ. This CDR3 contains 15 residues. CDR3 protein: CASSLQSGTGNEQFF. The CDR3 DNA follows: TGCGCCAGCAGCTTGCAATCCGGGACAGGGAATGAGCAGTTCTTC.

The chain joins TRBV12-3 or TRBV12-4 to TRBJ2-5; D unresolved. With 6 bases removed from V and 2 bases from J, the gap between germline ends came to 7 bases. The CDR3 spans 12 residues. The CDR3 DNA reads as TGTGCCAGCAGGGCCAGGCAAGAGACCCAGTACTTC. Translated: CASRARQETQYF.

The V call is TRBV6-1, the J call TRBJ2-3, with TRBD2 matching 12 bases. CDR3 length: 15 amino acids. J was trimmed by 5 bases and V by 3 bases; bases with no gene match: 3. CDR1 is MNHNS, CDR2 SASEGT, per germline. The CDR3 coding sequence is TGTGCCAGCAGTGATCTAGCGGGGGGGCGAGATACGCAGTATTTT. It encodes CASSDLAGGRDTQYF.